This T cell receptor beta chain was sequenced for a study of cytotoxic CD8 clonotypes in ibrutinib-treated CLL. About the research overall: Sequencing produced an average of 255,043 productive templates and about 99,000 productive rearrangements per sample. Whole-study results and caveats: An increase in clonality occurred at ibrutinib response, followed by a return toward baseline at progression. Samples from sustained-remission and progressing patients were taken at different times.

Of note for this clone: Antigen: not known.

The junction had 3 bases not matched to a gene; V was cut back by 3 bases and J by 1 base. The CDR3 is 16 residues long. Germline assignment: CDR1 MDHEN and CDR2 SYDVKM. The repertoire was sequenced with immunoSEQ multiplex PCR; TCRdb's copy has only in-frame clones and lacks some. The sample lists over 200,000 clones, roughly three quarters occurring once. The sequence came from a human donor with chronic lymphocytic leukemia. The rearrangement links TRBV28 to TRBJ2-2; 9 bases align to TRBD1. Source: PBMCs, taken after 12 months of ibrutinib treatment. CDR3 loop: CASSFPGQGNTGELFF. CDR3 coding DNA: TGTGCCAGCAGTTTCCCGGGACAGGGGAACACCGGGGAGCTGTTTTTT.